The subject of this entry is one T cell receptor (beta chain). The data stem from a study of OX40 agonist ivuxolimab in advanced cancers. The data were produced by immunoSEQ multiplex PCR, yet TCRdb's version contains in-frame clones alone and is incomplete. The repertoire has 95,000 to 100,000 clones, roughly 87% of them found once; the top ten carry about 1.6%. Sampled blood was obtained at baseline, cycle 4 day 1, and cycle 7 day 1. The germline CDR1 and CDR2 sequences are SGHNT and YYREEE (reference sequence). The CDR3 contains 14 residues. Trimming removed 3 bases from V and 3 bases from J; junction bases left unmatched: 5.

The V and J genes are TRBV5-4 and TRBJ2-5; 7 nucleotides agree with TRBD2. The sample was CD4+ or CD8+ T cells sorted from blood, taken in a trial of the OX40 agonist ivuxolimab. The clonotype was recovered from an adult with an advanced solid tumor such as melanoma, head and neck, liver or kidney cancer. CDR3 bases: TGTGCCAGCAGCTCGCCTAGCGGCAAAGAGACCCAGTACTTC. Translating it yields CASSSPSGKETQYF.